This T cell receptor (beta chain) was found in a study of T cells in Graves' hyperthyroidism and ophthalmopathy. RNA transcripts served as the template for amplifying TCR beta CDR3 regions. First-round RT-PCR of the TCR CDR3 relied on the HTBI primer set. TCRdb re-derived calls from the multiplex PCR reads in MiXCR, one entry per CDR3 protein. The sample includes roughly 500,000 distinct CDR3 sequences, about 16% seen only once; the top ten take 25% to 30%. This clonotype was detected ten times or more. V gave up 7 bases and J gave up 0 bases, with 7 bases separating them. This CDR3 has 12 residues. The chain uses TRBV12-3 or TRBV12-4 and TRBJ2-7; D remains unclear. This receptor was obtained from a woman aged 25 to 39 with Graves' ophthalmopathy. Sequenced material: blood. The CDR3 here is CASTQSSYEQYF. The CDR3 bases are TGTGCCAGCACTCAAAGCTCCTACGAGCAGTACTTC.